This passage covers 30 T cell receptor beta chains from one sample sequenced in a study of identical twins. Using its own MiXCR run on the 5' RACE reads, TCRdb lists one record per CDR3 protein. The table records 310,000 or so distinct CDR3 sequences, less than 9.5% of them present only once. The same data also contributed to another study, on yellow fever vaccine responses in identical twins.

Sequencing used CD8+ T cells sorted from blood. The source is a young woman in good health.

The chain couples TRBV13 to TRBJ1-3; a possible D gene is TRBD1 (5 bases). Germline loops: CDR1 PRHDT, CDR2 FYEKMQ (reference sequence). The CDR3 has 13 amino acids. V was pared by 5 bases and J by 4 bases, with 9 bases between. The CDR3 DNA sequence: TGTGCCAGCAGCACGGACACGGGAAACACCATATATTTT. It is translated as CASSTDTGNTIYF.

This clonotype was found many times. A junction end diverges from the germline sequence, so it may reflect a read error. V is TRBV5-1 and J is TRBJ1-2, with TRBD1 matching over 7 bases. Germline V gives CDR1 SGHRS, CDR2 YFSETQ. The CDR3 is made up of 10 amino acids. The CDR3 loop is CASSLRRGLF. The CDR3 DNA reads TGCGCCAGCAGCTTGCGGAGGGGGCTCTTC.

This clonotype was seen a handful of times. The chain recombines TRBV6-2 or TRBV6-3 with TRBJ2-5; 9 bases agree with TRBD1. V dropped 5 bases and J dropped 4; count of bases not matched to a gene: 8. Germline V lookup: CDR1 MNHEY, CDR2 SVGEGT. This CDR3 region has 15 residues. CDR3 nucleotide sequence: TGTGCCAGCAGTCGGGGGACAGGGAATGGAGAGACCCAGTACTTC. Its protein is CASSRGTGNGETQYF.

This clonotype was recorded many times. The chain couples TRBV4-2 to TRBJ2-3; no clear D gene. This CDR3 comprises 14 residues. Germline CDR1 and CDR2: LGHNA and YNFKEQ. V lost 1 base, J lost 3 bases, and 8 bases lay in between. CDR3: CASSQVVGTDTQYF. The DNA for the CDR3 is TGTGCCAGCAGCCAAGTCGTGGGGACAGATACGCAGTATTTT.

This clonotype was recorded at least ten times. The chain carries TRBV27 and TRBJ2-7; D is unresolved. V was cut by 3 bases and J by 8 bases, with 11 bases left in between. Germline lookup yields CDR1 MNHEY and CDR2 SMNVEV (reference sequence). This CDR3 comprises 12 residues. CDR3 protein: CASSFHDRQQYF. Written as DNA, the CDR3 is TGTGCCAGCAGTTTCCATGACCGGCAGCAGTACTTC.

This clonotype occurred many times. The chain joins TRBV7-2 to TRBJ2-1, with 8 bases fitting TRBD2. Losses at the gene ends were 4 bases for V and 0 bases for J; bases not matched to a gene: 5. The CDR3 sequence is 16 residues long. Germline-derived CDR1 and CDR2 are SGHTA and FQGNSA. The DNA of the CDR3 is TGTGCCAGCAGCTCCGAAGCGGGAGTCTCCTACAATGAGCAGTTCTTC. It is translated as CASSSEAGVSYNEQFF.

The table lists this clonotype with many counts. The chain is built from TRBV7-2 and TRBJ2-5; 11 positions agree with TRBD2. The germline CDR1 and CDR2 sequences are SGHTA and FQGNSA. The V and J ends lost 1 base and 5 bases, in that order; junction bases with no gene match: 3. This CDR3 comprises 15 residues. The CDR3 here is CASSLGLAGIETQYF. The CDR3 DNA reads TGTGCCAGCAGCTTAGGACTAGCGGGGATTGAGACCCAGTACTTC.

This clonotype was observed at least ten times. The CDR3 sequence: CASSFAPGASYGYTF. The CDR3 coding sequence is TGTGCCAGCAGTTTCGCCCCGGGGGCTAGCTATGGCTACACCTTC. The rearrangement uses TRBV6-5 and TRBJ1-2; maybe TRBD1 (6 bases). Per the germline V gene, CDR1 is MNHEY and CDR2 is SVGAGI. The CDR3 loop spans 15 amino acids. Trimming pared 4 bases from V and 4 bases from J, leaving 16 bases between.

This clonotype appeared once. The gene calls are TRBV7-9 and TRBJ2-7; TRBD2 might be the D (6 bases). Germline CDR1 is SEHNR and CDR2 is FQNEAQ (reference sequence). The V end lost 3 bases, the J end lost 5 bases, and 11 bases lay between the germline ends. The CDR3 totals 13 residues. The CDR3 DNA reads as TGTGCCAGCAGCTTGGAGGGAGCCGACGAGCAGTACTTC. Translating it yields CASSLEGADEQYF.

The table lists this clonotype with a few counts. The chain joins TRBV6-2 or TRBV6-3 to TRBJ1-6, with 11 bases that match TRBD1. The V segment lost 4 bases and the J segment 11 bases; nucleotides outside the gene matches: 4. Germline lookup yields CDR1 MNHEY and CDR2 SVGEGT. The CDR3 has 14 amino acids. The CDR3 region has the DNA TGTGCCAGCAGTTCGGGACAGGGGGTGGCACCCCTCCACTTT. Its protein product is CASSSGQGVAPLHF.

This rearrangement joins TRBV29-1 to TRBJ1-2, with 8 bases fitting TRBD1. CDR3 length: 13 residues. Per germline, CDR1 SQVTM and CDR2 ANQGSEA. V lost 6 bases to trimming and J lost 4 bases; unmatched junction nucleotides: 7. The CDR3 spells CSVRTGLPYGYTF. The CDR3, as DNA: TGCAGCGTGCGGACAGGGCTTCCCTATGGCTACACCTTC.

This clonotype occurred many times. V gene TRBV4-3 combines with J gene TRBJ2-7, with TRBD2 matching 9 bases. The CDR3 contains 15 residues. Germline-derived CDR1 and CDR2 are LGHNA and YSLEER. V shed 0 bases, J shed 3 bases, and the junction held 3 bases outside the gene matches. The CDR3 DNA follows: TGCGCCAGCAGCCAAGACATAGCGGGAGACTACGAGCAGTACTTC. Protein product: CASSQDIAGDYEQYF.

This clonotype was observed a few times. The chain is built from TRBV20-1 and TRBJ2-2, with D perhaps assigned TRBD1 or TRBD2 (6 bases each). Germline V gene data show CDR1 as DFQATT and CDR2 as SNEGSKA (reference sequence). This CDR3 spans 13 amino acids. V lost 3 bases and J 5 bases, leaving 10 bases between the germline ends. The CDR3 nucleotides are TGCAGTGCTAGGGGGGGCACTACCGGGGAGCTGTTTTTT. Translation: CSARGGTTGELFF.

In its sample, this clonotype was seen a few times. The chain employs TRBV5-1 and TRBJ2-1; 8 nucleotides align to TRBD1. The germline V gene encodes CDR1 SGHRS and CDR2 YFSETQ. This CDR3 has 16 residues. Trimming removed 0 bases from V and 2 bases from J; junction bases left unmatched: 4. The CDR3 loop is CASSLVGTGTYNEQFF. CDR3 in DNA: TGCGCCAGCAGCTTGGTGGGGACAGGCACCTACAATGAGCAGTTCTTC.

The gene calls are TRBV11-1 and TRBJ2-2, with 10 bases identical to TRBD1. The CDR3 runs to 19 residues. V trimming: 5 bases; J trimming: 4 bases; junction bases outside the gene matches: 16. Germline V lookup: CDR1 SGHAT, CDR2 FQDESV (reference sequence). The CDR3 DNA reads TGTGCCAGCAGCCCCCTTGGACAGGGGGTTATGATGGTCACCGGGGAGCTGTTTTTT. Translating it yields CASSPLGQGVMMVTGELFF. Supplemented by reference TRBV11-1 and TRBJ2-2, the full variable domain reads EAEVAQSPRYKITEKSQAVAFWCDPISGHATLYWYRQILGQGPELLVQFQDESVVDDSQLPKDRFSAERLKGVDSTLKIQPAELGDSAMYLCASSPLGQGVMMVTGELFFGEGSRLTVL.

This clonotype was recorded a few times. The rearrangement joins TRBV13 to TRBJ2-5; 7 nucleotides match TRBD1. The J segment lost 7 bases and the V segment lost 4 bases, leaving 9 bases of the junction unmatched. Germline V gene lookup returns CDR1 PRHDT and CDR2 FYEKMQ (reference sequence). CDR3 size: 14 residues. DNA for the CDR3: TGTGCCAGCAGCTCCGGACAGGTCACTGGGACCCAGTACTTC. Its protein product is CASSSGQVTGTQYF.

The V call is TRBV27, the J call TRBJ2-3, with D possibly matching TRBD2 (5 bases). The CDR3 totals 14 residues. CDR1 and CDR2 (germline): MNHEY, SMNVEV (reference sequence). V lost 5 bases, J lost 4 bases, and 13 bases lay in between. CDR3 sequence reads: CASSPFGSADTQYF. CDR3 nucleotide sequence: TGTGCCAGCAGTCCTTTTGGGAGCGCAGATACGCAGTATTTT.

This clonotype has a count of ten or more. V gene TRBV4-1 combines with J gene TRBJ2-7; 7 positions match TRBD1. The CDR3 is 16 residues long. V trimming: 0 bases; J trimming: 5 bases; junction bases outside the gene matches: 10. Germline V gene lookup returns CDR1 MGHRA and CDR2 YSYEKL. This chain's CDR3 is CASSQDRFRGSNEQYF. The CDR3 region has the DNA TGCGCCAGCAGCCAAGACAGATTCAGGGGGAGTAACGAGCAGTACTTC.

This chain uses TRBV24-1 with TRBJ1-5; D is uncertain. Germline loops: CDR1 KGHDR, CDR2 SFDVKD. The CDR3 totals 14 residues. Between the trimmed V and J ends, which lost 7 bases and 7 bases, there was a span of 16 bases. CDR3 bases: TGTGCCACCAGCGCCATAGGAGGCGGGCAGCCCCAGCATTTT. Amino acid sequence: CATSAIGGGQPQHF.

This chain links TRBV2 with TRBJ2-1; D call uncertain. Trimming shortened V by 4 bases and J by 2 bases, and 6 bases separated the two germline ends. The CDR3 is made up of 13 amino acids. The germline gives CDR1 SNHLY, CDR2 FYNNEI. In DNA, the CDR3 is TGTGCCAGCAGTGTCCGGGCCTACAATGAGCAGTTCTTC. This sequence encodes CASSVRAYNEQFF. Combining the CDR3 with reference TRBV2 and TRBJ2-1 gives the whole variable domain EPEVTQTPSHQVTQMGQEVILRCVPISNHLYFYWYRQILGQKVEFLVSFYNNEISEKSEIFDDQFSVERPDGSNFTLKIRSTKLEDSAMYFCASSVRAYNEQFFGPGTRLTVL.

This clonotype has just a few counts. The chain joins TRBV4-1 to TRBJ2-3; either TRBD1 or TRBD2 may supply D (5 bases each). The V end lost 1 base, the J end lost 2 bases, and 7 bases lay between the germline ends. The CDR3 runs 14 residues. Germline V gives CDR1 MGHRA, CDR2 YSYEKL. The CDR3 spells CASSQGGYTDTQYF. The CDR3 DNA reads as TGCGCCAGCAGCCAAGGGGGGTACACAGATACGCAGTATTTT.

A note on this clonotype: Since the CDR3 does not end with the conserved phenylalanine or tryptophan, this likely comes from a read error. V usage is TRBV27 and J usage is TRBJ2-3, with D unresolved. Per the germline V gene, CDR1 is MNHEY and CDR2 is SMNVEV (reference sequence). The CDR3 loop spans 13 amino acids. Trimming left V 5 bases short and J 4 bases short, with 10 bases between. As DNA, the CDR3 is TGTGCCAGCAGTCTCCTGGGCCCAGATACGCAGTATCTT. Its translation: CASSLLGPDTQYL.

V usage is TRBV4-3 and J usage is TRBJ2-1; 13 bases are shared with TRBD2. V trimming: 0 bases; J trimming: 2 bases; junction bases outside the gene matches: 4. CDR3 size: 18 residues. CDR1 is LGHNA, CDR2 YSLEER, per germline. As DNA, the CDR3 is TGCGCCAGCAGCCAAGATTTGGGACTAGCGGGAACCTACAATGAGCAGTTCTTC. This codes for CASSQDLGLAGTYNEQFF.

This clonotype turned up a few times. The genes are TRBV30 and TRBJ2-6; D is uncertain. V was shortened by 1 base and J by 3 bases, with 4 bases between the two germline ends. CDR1 and CDR2 (germline): GTSNPN, SVGIG (reference sequence). The CDR3 length is 13 residues. CDR3 residues: CAWSEGGANVLTF. The CDR3 nucleotides read TGTGCCTGGAGTGAAGGTGGGGCCAACGTCCTGACTTTC. The whole variable domain, remainder taken from reference TRBV30 and TRBJ2-6, is SQTIHQWPATLVQPVGSPLSLECTVEGTSNPNLYWYRQAAGRGLQLLFYSVGIGQISSEVPQNLSASRPQDRQFILSSKKLLLSDSGFYLCAWSEGGANVLTFGAGSRLTVL.

The V call is TRBV6-6, the J call TRBJ2-6; D might be TRBD1 (6 bases). This CDR3 has 13 amino acids. The ends were cut back, 8 bases at V and 4 bases at J, with 9 bases in the middle. Germline loops: CDR1 MNHNY, CDR2 SVGAGI (reference sequence). The DNA for the CDR3 is TGTGCCAGCGCCCAGGGGGGGGCCAACGTCCTGACTTTC. The encoded protein is CASAQGGANVLTF.

The chain joins TRBV6-2 or TRBV6-3 to TRBJ2-7; no reliable D call. This CDR3 is built from 15 residues. Germline V lookup: CDR1 MNHEY, CDR2 SVGEGT. V lost 2 bases, J lost 0 bases, and 11 bases lay in between. CDR3 residues: CASSYDWANSYEQYF. The CDR3 DNA follows: TGTGCCAGCAGTTACGACTGGGCAAACTCCTACGAGCAGTACTTC.

This chain joins TRBV4-1 and TRBJ2-1, with D perhaps TRBD1 or TRBD2 (5 bases each). With 3 bases removed from V and 4 bases from J, the gap between germline ends came to 13 bases. CDR3 size: 15 residues. Germline CDR1 reads MGHRA; CDR2 reads YSYEKL. This chain's CDR3 is CASSHGASPYNEQFF. The CDR3 DNA is TGCGCCAGCAGCCACGGGGCAAGCCCATACAATGAGCAGTTCTTC.

Ten or more counts support this clonotype. This chain connects TRBV27 to TRBJ2-7, with D tentatively TRBD2 (5 bases). From germline, CDR1 is MNHEY and CDR2 SMNVEV (reference sequence). With 6 bases removed from V and 4 bases from J, the gap between germline ends came to 19 bases. The CDR3 extends over 15 amino acids. The DNA for the CDR3 is TGTGCCAGCAGGCGAACGTCCCCGGCGGGTTACGAGCAGTACTTC. As protein: CASRRTSPAGYEQYF.

A few counts support this clonotype. The rearrangement links TRBV12-3 or TRBV12-4 to TRBJ2-7; D is ambiguous. V was shortened by 5 bases and J by 2 bases, with 10 bases between the two germline ends. The CDR3 has 13 amino acids. This CDR3 is CASSVGSTYEQYF. CDR3 DNA: TGTGCCAGCAGTGTCGGCAGCACCTACGAGCAGTACTTC.

This clonotype has ten or more counts. V and J are TRBV18 and TRBJ1-4; 8 nucleotides line up with TRBD1. CDR1 and CDR2 (germline): KGHSH, LQKENI. This CDR3 contains 14 residues. J lost 8 bases, V lost 6 bases, and 8 bases had no gene match. The CDR3 loop reads CASSGGTGVEKLFF. The CDR3 DNA sequence: TGTGCCAGCTCCGGCGGGACAGGCGTCGAAAAACTGTTTTTT.